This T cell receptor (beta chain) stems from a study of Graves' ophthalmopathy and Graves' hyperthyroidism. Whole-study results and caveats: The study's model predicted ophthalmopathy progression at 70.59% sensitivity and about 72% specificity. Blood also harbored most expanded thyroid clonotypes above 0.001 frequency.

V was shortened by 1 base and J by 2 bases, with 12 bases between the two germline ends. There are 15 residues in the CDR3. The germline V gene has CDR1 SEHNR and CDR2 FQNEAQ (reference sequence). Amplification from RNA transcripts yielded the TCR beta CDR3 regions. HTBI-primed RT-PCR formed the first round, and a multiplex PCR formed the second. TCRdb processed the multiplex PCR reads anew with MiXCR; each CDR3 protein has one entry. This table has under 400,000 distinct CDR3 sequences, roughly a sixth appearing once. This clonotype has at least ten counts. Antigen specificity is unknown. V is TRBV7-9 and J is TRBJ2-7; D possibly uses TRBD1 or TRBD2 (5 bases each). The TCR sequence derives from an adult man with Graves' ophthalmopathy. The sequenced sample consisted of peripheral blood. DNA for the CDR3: TGTGCCAGCAGCTTAGGACAGTCAGCGGCCTACGAGCAGTACTTC. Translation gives CASSLGQSAAYEQYF.